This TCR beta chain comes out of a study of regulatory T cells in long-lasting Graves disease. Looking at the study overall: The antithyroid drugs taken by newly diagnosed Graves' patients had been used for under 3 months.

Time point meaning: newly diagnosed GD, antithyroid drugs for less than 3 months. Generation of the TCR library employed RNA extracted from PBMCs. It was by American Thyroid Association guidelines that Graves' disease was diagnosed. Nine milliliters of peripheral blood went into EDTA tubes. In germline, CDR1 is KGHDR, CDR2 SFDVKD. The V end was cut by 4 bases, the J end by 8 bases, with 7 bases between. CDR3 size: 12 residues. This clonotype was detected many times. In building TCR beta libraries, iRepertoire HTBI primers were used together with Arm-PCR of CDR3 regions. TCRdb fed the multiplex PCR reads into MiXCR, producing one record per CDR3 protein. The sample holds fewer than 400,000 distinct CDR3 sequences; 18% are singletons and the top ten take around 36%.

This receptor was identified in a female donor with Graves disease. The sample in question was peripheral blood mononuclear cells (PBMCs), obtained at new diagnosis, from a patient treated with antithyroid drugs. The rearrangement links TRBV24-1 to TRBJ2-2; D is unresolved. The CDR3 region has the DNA TGTGCCACCAGTGACCCAGGTGGGGAGCTGTTTTTT. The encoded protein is CATSDPGGELFF.